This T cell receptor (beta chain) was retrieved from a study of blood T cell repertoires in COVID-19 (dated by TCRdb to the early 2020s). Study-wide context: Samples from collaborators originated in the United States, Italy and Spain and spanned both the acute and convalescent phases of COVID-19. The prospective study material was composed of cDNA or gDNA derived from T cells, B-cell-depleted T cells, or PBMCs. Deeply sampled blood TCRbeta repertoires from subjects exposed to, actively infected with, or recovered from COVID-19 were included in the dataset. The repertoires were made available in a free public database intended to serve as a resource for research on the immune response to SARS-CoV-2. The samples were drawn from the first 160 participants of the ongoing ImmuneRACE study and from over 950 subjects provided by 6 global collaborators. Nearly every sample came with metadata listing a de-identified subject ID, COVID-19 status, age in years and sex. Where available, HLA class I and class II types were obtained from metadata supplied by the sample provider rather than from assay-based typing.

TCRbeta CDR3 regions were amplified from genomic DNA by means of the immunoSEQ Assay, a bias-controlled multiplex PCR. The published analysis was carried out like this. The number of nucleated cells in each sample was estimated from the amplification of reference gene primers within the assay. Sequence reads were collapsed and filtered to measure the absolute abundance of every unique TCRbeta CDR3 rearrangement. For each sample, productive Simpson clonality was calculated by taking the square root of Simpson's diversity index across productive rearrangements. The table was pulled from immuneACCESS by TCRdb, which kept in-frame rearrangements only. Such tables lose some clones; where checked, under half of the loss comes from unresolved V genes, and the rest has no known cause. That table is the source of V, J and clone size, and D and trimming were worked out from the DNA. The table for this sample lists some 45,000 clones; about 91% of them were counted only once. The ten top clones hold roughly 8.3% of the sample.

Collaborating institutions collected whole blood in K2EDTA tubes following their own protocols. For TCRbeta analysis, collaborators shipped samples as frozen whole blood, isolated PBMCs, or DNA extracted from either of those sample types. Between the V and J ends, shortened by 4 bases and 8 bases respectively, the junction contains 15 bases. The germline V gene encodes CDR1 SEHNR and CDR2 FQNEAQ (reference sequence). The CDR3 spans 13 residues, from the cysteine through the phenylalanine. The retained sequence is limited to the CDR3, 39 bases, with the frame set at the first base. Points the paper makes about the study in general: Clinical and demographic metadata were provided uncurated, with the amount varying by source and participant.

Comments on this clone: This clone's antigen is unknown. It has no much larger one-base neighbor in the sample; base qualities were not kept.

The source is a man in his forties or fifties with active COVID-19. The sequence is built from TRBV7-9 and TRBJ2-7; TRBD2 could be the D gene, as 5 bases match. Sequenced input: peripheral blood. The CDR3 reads CASSSDSPGKQYF. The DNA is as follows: TGTGCCAGCAGCTCAGACTCTCCGGGGAAGCAGTACTTC.